The 20 T cell receptor beta chains in this list originate from one sample, sequenced in a study of patients and donors after allogeneic stem cell transplantation. MiXCR, run by TCRdb on the RT-PCR reads, gives a single entry per CDR3 protein. The repertoire consists of approximately 430,000 distinct CDR3 sequences, with roughly 17% occurring once and the leading ten covering about 7%. The sequenced sample consisted of blood, either unsorted or a sorted T cell fraction (not recorded which). The receptor source for this set is a human donor who was either an allogeneic HSCT recipient or a stem cell or donor lymphocyte infusion donor (not recorded which). It is not recorded whose cells these are; they may come from a transplant donor.

Ten or more counts support this clonotype. The chain combines TRBV7-9 with TRBJ1-1; the D is unclear. This CDR3 is built from 14 residues. Germline-derived CDR1 and CDR2 are SEHNR and FQNEAQ (reference sequence). Trimming took off 5 bases at V and 1 base at J, with 11 bases between the two ends. CDR3 residues: CASSKGFRNTEAFF. The CDR3 DNA follows: TGTGCCAGCAGCAAAGGGTTTCGGAACACTGAAGCTTTCTTT.

This clonotype was counted many times. The chain links TRBV5-1 to TRBJ1-1; 7 bases agree with TRBD1. CDR3 length: 16 amino acids. With V trimmed by 7 bases and J by 0 bases, 12 bases remained unmatched. Germline V lookup: CDR1 SGHRS, CDR2 YFSETQ. CDR3 region: CASSGLGTALNTEAFF. CDR3 bases: TGCGCCAGCTCAGGGTTGGGGACAGCGTTGAACACTGAAGCTTTCTTT.

The rearrangement links TRBV7-9 to TRBJ1-2; D is uncertain. The CDR3 sequence is 15 residues long. Germline lookup yields CDR1 SEHNR and CDR2 FQNEAQ (reference sequence). V shed 1 base and J shed 8 bases, with 17 bases lying between them. Here the CDR3 DNA reads TGTGCCAGCAGCTTAGATGTTATGGTTGCAGTCGGCTACACCTTC. Encoded protein: CASSLDVMVAVGYTF. The whole variable domain, remainder taken from reference TRBV7-9 and TRBJ1-2, is DTGVSQNPRHKITKRGQNVTFRCDPISEHNRLYWYRQTLGQGPEFLTYFQNEAQLEKSRLLSDRFSAERPKGSFSTLEIQRTEQGDSAMYLCASSLDVMVAVGYTFGSGTRLTVV.

This chain joins TRBV2 and TRBJ1-1; D may be TRBD1 (5 bases). With 3 bases removed from V and 5 bases from J, the gap between germline ends came to 13 bases. The CDR3 extends over 14 amino acids. In germline, CDR1 is SNHLY, CDR2 FYNNEI. CDR3 in DNA: TGTGCCAGCAGTGAGGAGGGACGGGTGACTGAAGCTTTCTTT. This sequence encodes CASSEEGRVTEAFF.

The chain joins TRBV7-9 to TRBJ2-6; D is uncertain. In germline, CDR1 is SEHNR, CDR2 FQNEAQ (reference sequence). V gave up 3 bases and J gave up 1 base, with 7 bases separating them. There are 15 residues in the CDR3. The CDR3 DNA sequence: TGTGCCAGCAGCTTCGCCGTATCTGGGGCCAACGTCCTGACTTTC. The encoded protein is CASSFAVSGANVLTF.

This clonotype was recorded only once. The genes are TRBV10-3 and TRBJ2-7, with a weak D call TRBD2 (5 bases). This CDR3 has 14 amino acids. CDR1 is ENHRY and CDR2 is SYGVKD in the germline V gene. Trimming took 3 bases from V and 0 from J, leaving 9 bases between them. CDR3 loop: CAISDPSSSYEQYF. DNA of the CDR3: TGTGCCATCAGTGATCCTAGCAGCTCCTACGAGCAGTACTTC.

The chain employs TRBV3-1 and TRBJ2-7, with 9 bases aligning to TRBD1. The ends lost 5 bases at V and 2 bases at J; junction bases unmatched: 7. Germline V gives CDR1 LGHDT, CDR2 YNNKEL (reference sequence). The CDR3 contains 15 residues. CDR3 coding DNA: TGTGCCAGCAGCACCCGGACAGGGGCCCCCTACGAGCAGTACTTC. Its translation: CASSTRTGAPYEQYF.

The chain links TRBV27 to TRBJ1-6; D call uncertain. The CDR3 runs 15 residues. V lost 5 bases and J 6 bases, leaving 14 bases between the germline ends. The V gene's germline CDR1 is MNHEY and CDR2 SMNVEV (reference sequence). The CDR3 region has the DNA TGTGCCAGCAGTATTGTAAGACGGGTTAATTCACCCCTCCACTTT. It is translated as CASSIVRRVNSPLHF.

CDR3 bases: TGTGCCAGCACTCCCTCGGGTCTGGCGGGGGGGCCAACCGGGGAGCTGTTTTTT. Protein product: CASTPSGLAGGPTGELFF. The rearrangement uses TRBV6-2 or TRBV6-3 and TRBJ2-2; 9 bases fit TRBD2. The trim removed 7 bases at V and 5 bases at J, leaving 17 bases unmatched. CDR3 length: 18 residues. Germline CDR1 reads MNHEY; CDR2 reads SVGEGT.

This clonotype was seen a few times. The chain is built from TRBV27 and TRBJ2-3, with 12 bases fitting TRBD2. The CDR3 covers 15 residues. Losses at the gene ends were 6 bases for V and 4 bases for J; bases not matched to a gene: 5. The V gene's germline CDR1 is MNHEY and CDR2 SMNVEV (reference sequence). CDR3 residues: CASSETSGRPDTQYF. For the CDR3, the DNA is TGTGCCAGCAGCGAGACTAGCGGGAGACCAGATACGCAGTATTTT.

The chain employs TRBV6-5 and TRBJ1-1; D is undetermined. V was cut by 2 bases and J by 0 bases, with 10 bases left in between. Germline V gives CDR1 MNHEY, CDR2 SVGAGI. The CDR3 extends over 15 amino acids. This CDR3 is CASSYVVRLNTEAFF. The CDR3 nucleotides are TGTGCCAGCAGTTACGTTGTCAGGTTGAACACTGAAGCTTTCTTT.

V gene TRBV20-1 combines with J gene TRBJ1-6; no firm D call. CDR1 is DFQATT and CDR2 is SNEGSKA in the germline V gene (reference sequence). V was shortened by 0 bases and J by 8 bases, with 8 bases between the two germline ends. This CDR3 spans 13 amino acids. The CDR3 sequence: CSARDKRDSPLHF. CDR3 DNA sequence: TGCAGTGCTAGAGATAAAAGGGATTCACCCCTCCACTTT.

This clonotype was detected only a few times. The chain employs TRBV5-4 and TRBJ1-1, with D perhaps TRBD1 (6 bases). Germline V gene lookup returns CDR1 SGHNT and CDR2 YYREEE (reference sequence). The CDR3 spans 16 residues. Trimming cost V 2 bases and J 1 base, with 15 bases left between them. CDR3 loop: CASSFQSRGPNTEAFF. DNA for the CDR3: TGTGCCAGCAGCTTTCAAAGCCGGGGGCCGAACACTGAAGCTTTCTTT.

The chain combines TRBV24-1 with TRBJ2-7, with TRBD2 as a possible D gene (6 bases). From germline, CDR1 is KGHDR and CDR2 SFDVKD. This CDR3 is 14 amino acids long. Trimming pared 4 bases from V and 8 bases from J, leaving 17 bases between. The CDR3 sequence is CATSEKGRLDKQYF. CDR3 in DNA: TGTGCCACCAGTGAAAAGGGGAGACTAGATAAGCAGTACTTC.

This chain connects TRBV7-2 to TRBJ1-4; no reliable D call. This CDR3 spans 15 amino acids. The germline CDR1 and CDR2 sequences are SGHTA and FQGNSA. V lost 5 bases and J 3 bases, leaving 13 bases between the germline ends. The CDR3 is CASSLMGRANEKLFF. The CDR3 DNA follows: TGTGCCAGCAGCCTCATGGGTCGGGCTAATGAAAAACTGTTTTTT.

DNA for the CDR3: TGTGCCAGCAGTACAACCGGGACAGGGGCCCTTAATGAAAAACTGTTTTTT. Its translation: CASSTTGTGALNEKLFF. The chain employs TRBV6-1 and TRBJ1-4; 10 bases line up with TRBD1. This CDR3 contains 17 residues. Germline CDR1 MNHNS, CDR2 SASEGT. V dropped 5 bases and J dropped 4; count of bases not matched to a gene: 10.

The table lists this clonotype with many counts. The chain uses TRBV4-2 and TRBJ2-1, with TRBD2 identical over 12 bases. CDR1 is LGHNA and CDR2 is YNFKEQ in the germline V gene. Germline trimming cut 4 bases from V and 4 bases from J; bases unmatched to any gene: 2. The length of the CDR3 is 15 residues. This CDR3 reads CASSPLAGGYNEQFF. The DNA for the CDR3 is TGTGCCAGCAGCCCCCTAGCGGGGGGGTACAATGAGCAGTTCTTC.

V is TRBV7-2 and J is TRBJ1-2; weak D call: TRBD1 (6 bases). Germline lookup yields CDR1 SGHTA and CDR2 FQGNSA. V was pared by 5 bases and J by 4 bases, with 11 bases between. The length of the CDR3 is 13 residues. In nucleotides, the CDR3 is TGTGCCAGCAGCATGACAGGATTCTATGGCTACACCTTC. Translated, it gives CASSMTGFYGYTF.

The chain is built from TRBV4-1 and TRBJ1-2; unclear D gene. V lost 0 bases to trimming and J lost 3 bases, with 11 bases between them. Germline V lookup: CDR1 MGHRA, CDR2 YSYEKL. CDR3 length: 15 amino acids. In DNA, the CDR3 is TGCGCCAGCAGCCAAGATGGCAAAGACTACTATGGCTACACCTTC. Protein: CASSQDGKDYYGYTF.

The chain combines TRBV12-3 or TRBV12-4 with TRBJ2-5, with TRBD1 identical over 8 bases. The CDR3 covers 15 residues. V gave up 4 bases and J gave up 9 bases; unmatched junction bases: 13. The CDR3 region is CASSSLQGGLGAQYF. CDR3 sequence (DNA): TGTGCCAGCAGTTCCTTACAGGGGGGCCTCGGGGCCCAGTACTTC.